The 10 T cell receptor beta chains below all came from one sample that was sequenced in a study of radiation and T cells in renal cell carcinoma. Documented time point: baseline pretreatment blood. Treatment specified: 15 Gy SBRT to primary tumor, nephrectomy 4 weeks later. Sequencing used immunoSEQ multiplex PCR; TCRdb keeps in-frame clones, though not all of them. The data contain 150,000 or so clones, about nine tenths of them seen just once; the ten biggest clones take up 4.1%. Sequencing was performed on blood, taken from a patient whose treatment included radiotherapy and nephrectomy. These receptors originate from a woman between 70 and 85 years old with renal cell carcinoma.

The gene calls are TRBV13 and TRBJ2-3, with 11 bases fitting TRBD1. The CDR3 is 14 residues long. CDR1 is PRHDT, CDR2 FYEKMQ, per germline (reference sequence). The trim removed 3 bases at V and 4 bases at J, leaving 0 bases unmatched. CDR3 bases: TGTGCCAGCAGCTTGGACAGGGGGCCAGATACGCAGTATTTT. Translating gives CASSLDRGPDTQYF.

The rearrangement uses TRBV5-1 and TRBJ2-1, with TRBD1 identical over 7 bases. After removal of 4 bases from V and 6 bases from J, the junction contained 4 bases not matched to a gene. Germline CDR1 is SGHRS and CDR2 is YFSETQ. This CDR3 region has 13 residues. Written as DNA, the CDR3 is TGCGCCAGCAGCGCGGACAGGCCCAATGAGCAGTTCTTC. It encodes CASSADRPNEQFF.

This clone came up once. The chain employs TRBV19 and TRBJ2-2; 9 bases align to TRBD2. The junction had 8 bases not matched to a gene; V was cut back by 9 bases and J by 6 bases. Germline assignment: CDR1 LNHDA and CDR2 SQIVND (reference sequence). CDR3 size: 14 residues. The CDR3 DNA is TGTGCCAGCAAGGTGGAGCGGGGGGCCGGGGAGCTGTTTTTT. Protein product: CASKVERGAGELFF.

This chain connects TRBV7-2 to TRBJ2-1; 10 bases fit TRBD2. CDR1 is SGHTA and CDR2 is FQGNSA in the germline V gene. The CDR3 has 14 residues. V lost 1 base, J lost 8 bases, and 2 bases stayed unmatched. The CDR3 DNA reads as TGTGCCAGCAGCTTAGTTACTAGCGGGGATGAGCAGTTCTTC. Translating gives CASSLVTSGDEQFF.

This chain links TRBV5-1 with TRBJ2-7; the D call may be TRBD1 or TRBD2 (5 bases each). CDR3 length: 12 residues. CDR1 is SGHRS, CDR2 YFSETQ, per germline. Deletions cut 0 bases from V and 8 bases from J, with 9 bases between. The CDR3, as DNA: TGCGCCAGCAGCTTGGTTCCGGGACAGCAGTACTTC. Its protein is CASSLVPGQQYF.

Of note for this clone: At one of its ends the junction is not consistent with the germline gene, which may arise from a read error. The CDR3 loop reads CASSVSVTYNGQFF. CDR3 DNA sequence: TGTGCCAGCAGCGTGTCGGTCACCTACAATGGGCAGTTCTTC. The V gene is TRBV9, the J gene TRBJ2-1; the D is unclear. Germline V CDR1 and CDR2: SGDLS, YYNGEE. CDR3 length: 14 residues.

The genes are TRBV7-9 and TRBJ2-7; D unclear. V was clipped by 5 bases and J by 4 bases, with 9 bases between them. Per the germline V gene, CDR1 is SEHNR and CDR2 is FQNEAQ (reference sequence). The CDR3 covers 12 residues. The CDR3 region has the DNA TGTGCCAGCAGCGTAGGCTTGTACGAGCAGTACTTC. Translating gives CASSVGLYEQYF.

The chain links TRBV6-1 to TRBJ2-7, with 8 positions matching TRBD1. Per the germline V gene, CDR1 is MNHNS and CDR2 is SASEGT. V dropped 3 bases and J dropped 2; count of bases not matched to a gene: 3. The CDR3 is 14 amino acids. DNA for the CDR3: TGTGCCAGCAGTGACGGGACAGGCACCTACGAGCAGTACTTC. It translates to CASSDGTGTYEQYF.

The chain couples TRBV18 to TRBJ2-3; 9 bases fit TRBD2. There are 16 residues in the CDR3. The trim removed 2 bases at V and 2 bases at J, leaving 5 bases unmatched. CDR1 and CDR2 (germline): KGHSH, LQKENI. The chain's CDR3 is CASSPGSGGFTDTQYF. The CDR3, as DNA: TGTGCCAGCTCACCAGGCAGCGGGGGGTTCACAGATACGCAGTATTTT. Full variable domain (missing parts from reference TRBV18 and TRBJ2-3): NAGVMQNPRHLVRRRGQEARLRCSPMKGHSHVYWYRQLPEEGLKFMVYLQKENIIDESGMPKERFSAEFPKEGPSILRIQQVVRGDSAAYFCASSPGSGGFTDTQYFGPGTRLTVL.

This chain connects TRBV9 to TRBJ2-7, with 7 positions matching TRBD2. This CDR3 is built from 13 residues. Per the germline V gene, CDR1 is SGDLS and CDR2 is YYNGEE. V shed 3 bases and J 7 bases; nucleotides not matched to a gene: 7. The chain's CDR3 is CASSDPGGGEQYF. The CDR3 DNA follows: TGTGCCAGCAGCGACCCGGGAGGCGGGGAGCAGTACTTC.